These 2 T cell receptor beta chains were sequenced from one sample in a study of blood T cell repertoires in COVID-19. The method was immunoSEQ multiplex PCR; TCRdb's version includes in-frame clones alone and lacks a portion of them. The sample consists of about 14,000 clones, 84% of them appearing once. Sequencing was carried out using peripheral blood. These TCRs come from a woman between 50 and 59 years old with active or convalescent COVID-19.

This chain uses TRBV19 with TRBJ2-3; 11 positions match TRBD2. The V gene's germline CDR1 is LNHDA and CDR2 SQIVND (reference sequence). V shed 4 bases and J 1 base; nucleotides not matched to a gene: 7. The CDR3 has 17 residues. The CDR3 sequence: CASSTPSTSGGTDTQYF. The CDR3 nucleotides read TGTGCCAGTAGTACCCCCTCGACTAGCGGGGGCACAGATACGCAGTATTTT.

The chain links TRBV29-1 to TRBJ2-7; the match to TRBD1 covers 7 bases. CDR1 and CDR2 (germline): SQVTM, ANQGSEA. This CDR3 has 14 residues. Unmatched junction bases numbered 5, after V lost 3 bases and J lost 0 bases. The CDR3, as DNA: TGCAGCGTTGAGTGGGCAGGGGGCTCCTACGAGCAGTACTTC. The encoded protein is CSVEWAGGSYEQYF.